This T cell receptor beta chain came from a study of T cell clonotyping in hematopoietic cell transplantation. V lost 6 bases and J lost 5, with 11 bases in between. The germline V gene has CDR1 MDHEN and CDR2 SYDVKM. There are 12 residues in the CDR3. The table came from immunoSEQ multiplex PCR; TCRdb's copy has only in-frame clones and leaves some out. The table includes 4,000 to 6,000 clones, 94% detected once. This specimen consisted of PBMCs, obtained 180 days after allogeneic stem cell transplant. This sequence was found in a male patient between 60 and 69 years old who had an allogeneic stem cell transplant from a related donor, so the T cells may come from the graft donor. Some clones in this sample may be carry-over from other donors' samples. The gene calls are TRBV28 and TRBJ2-7; TRBD2 is a possible D gene (6 bases). The CDR3 region has the DNA TGTGCCAGCAGGTACGGGACTCACGAGCAGTACTTC. Translation gives CASRYGTHEQYF.